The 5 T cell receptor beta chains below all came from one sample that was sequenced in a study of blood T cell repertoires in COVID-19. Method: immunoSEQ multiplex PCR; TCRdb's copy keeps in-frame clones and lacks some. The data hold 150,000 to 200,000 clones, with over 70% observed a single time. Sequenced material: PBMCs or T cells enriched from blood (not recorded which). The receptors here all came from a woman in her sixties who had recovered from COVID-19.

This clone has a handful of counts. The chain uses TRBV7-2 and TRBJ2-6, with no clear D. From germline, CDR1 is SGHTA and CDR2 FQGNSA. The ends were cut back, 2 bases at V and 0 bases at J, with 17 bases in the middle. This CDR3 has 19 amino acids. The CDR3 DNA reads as TGTGCCAGCAGCTTACGGGTCTCCTATTCGACCTCTGGGGCCAACGTCCTGACTTTC. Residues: CASSLRVSYSTSGANVLTF.

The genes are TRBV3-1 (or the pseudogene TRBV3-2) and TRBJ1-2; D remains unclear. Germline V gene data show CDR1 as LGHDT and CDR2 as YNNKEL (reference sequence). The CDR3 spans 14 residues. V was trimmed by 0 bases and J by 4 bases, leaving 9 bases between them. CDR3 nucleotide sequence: TGTGCCAGCAGCCAAGATCTGGCTAGCTATGGCTACACCTTC. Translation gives CASSQDLASYGYTF.

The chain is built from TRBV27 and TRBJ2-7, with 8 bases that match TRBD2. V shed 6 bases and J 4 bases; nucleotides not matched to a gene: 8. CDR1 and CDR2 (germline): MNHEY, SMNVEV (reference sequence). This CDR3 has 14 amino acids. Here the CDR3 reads CASSQKRGFYEQYF. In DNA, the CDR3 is TGTGCCAGCAGCCAAAAGCGGGGGTTTTACGAGCAGTACTTC.

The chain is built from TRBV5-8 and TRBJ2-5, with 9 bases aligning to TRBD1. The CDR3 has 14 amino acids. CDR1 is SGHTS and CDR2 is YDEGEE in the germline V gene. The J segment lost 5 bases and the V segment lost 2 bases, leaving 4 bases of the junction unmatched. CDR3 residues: CASSFRTGVETQYF. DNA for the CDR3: TGTGCCAGCAGCTTTAGGACAGGGGTGGAGACCCAGTACTTC.

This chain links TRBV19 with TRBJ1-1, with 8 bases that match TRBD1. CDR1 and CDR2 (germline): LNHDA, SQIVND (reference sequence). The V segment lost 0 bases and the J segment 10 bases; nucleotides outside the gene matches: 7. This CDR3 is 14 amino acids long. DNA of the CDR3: TGTGCCAGTAGTATAGATCTTGAGGGACAGGCAGCTTTCTTT. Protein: CASSIDLEGQAAFF.